One sample yielded the 18 T cell receptor beta chains listed below, sequenced in a study of T cell repertoires in cytomegalovirus infection. Their recognized antigens are unknown. TCRdb independently ran MiXCR on the reads; one entry per CDR3 protein. The data hold some 920,000 distinct CDR3 sequences, with roughly 30% observed a single time. This material consisted of cultured CD8+ T cells from PBMCs, taken from culture after CMV antigen stimulation. These receptors came from a human donor in good health (CMV status not recorded). Some clones in this sample may be carry-over from other donors' samples.

J is TRBJ1-4 and V is TRBV7-2, with 7 bases identical to TRBD1. V was clipped by 1 base and J by 6 bases; unmatched bases: 5. Germline V gene lookup returns CDR1 SGHTA and CDR2 FQGNSA. CDR3 length: 15 amino acids. The CDR3 DNA follows: TGTGCCAGCAGCTTAGAGGGACAGATCCATGAAAAACTGTTTTTT. This codes for CASSLEGQIHEKLFF.

This clonotype was seen only a few times. V gene TRBV19 combines with J gene TRBJ2-2, with D tentatively TRBD1 or TRBD2 (5 bases each). The V end lost 7 bases, the J end lost 7 bases, and 13 bases lay between the germline ends. CDR3 length: 13 amino acids. Germline CDR1 reads LNHDA; CDR2 reads SQIVND (reference sequence). The CDR3 region is CASKGTANGELFF. The CDR3 DNA follows: TGTGCCAGTAAAGGGACGGCTAACGGGGAGCTGTTTTTT.

This clonotype has a handful of counts. V usage is TRBV19 and J usage is TRBJ1-5; D gene uncertain. Germline V gives CDR1 LNHDA, CDR2 SQIVND (reference sequence). Trimming removed 1 base from V and 7 bases from J, with 8 bases in between. The length of the CDR3 is 13 residues. The CDR3 DNA sequence: TGTGCCAGTAGTATAGGGCCCGGGCAGCCCCAGCATTTT. Its translation is CASSIGPGQPQHF.

The chain recombines TRBV20-1 with TRBJ2-1, with TRBD2 identical over 10 bases. The CDR3 is made up of 15 amino acids. Germline loops: CDR1 DFQATT, CDR2 SNEGSKA (reference sequence). With 2 bases clipped from V and 6 bases from J, the junction kept 7 bases outside the gene matches. DNA for the CDR3: TGCAGTGCTAGAATACTAGCGGGGCTGCCCAATGAGCAGTTCTTC. It encodes CSARILAGLPNEQFF.

This clonotype was counted between two and nine times. The V and J genes are TRBV10-3 and TRBJ2-1, with TRBD1 identical over 10 bases. Germline CDR1 reads ENHRY; CDR2 reads SYGVKD. There are 15 residues in the CDR3. With V trimmed by 6 bases and J by 2 bases, 4 bases remained unmatched. CDR3 loop: CAIRPGTGAYNEQFF. The CDR3 nucleotides read TGTGCCATCAGGCCCGGGACAGGGGCCTACAATGAGCAGTTCTTC.

This chain joins TRBV7-9 and TRBJ2-3; 11 nucleotides line up with TRBD2. Per the germline V gene, CDR1 is SEHNR and CDR2 is FQNEAQ (reference sequence). The CDR3 has 15 residues. V lost 4 bases and J lost 2; bases outside the gene matches: 2. The CDR3 DNA reads TGTGCCAGCAGCTCGACTAGCGGGGACACAGATACGCAGTATTTT. Protein sequence: CASSSTSGDTDTQYF. Variable domain in full (rest from reference TRBV7-9 and TRBJ2-3): DTGVSQNPRHKITKRGQNVTFRCDPISEHNRLYWYRQTLGQGPEFLTYFQNEAQLEKSRLLSDRFSAERPKGSFSTLEIQRTEQGDSAMYLCASSSTSGDTDTQYFGPGTRLTVL.

The sample holds many counts of this clonotype. The rearrangement joins TRBV7-9 to TRBJ1-1; TRBD1 agrees at 8 bases. Looked up from germline, CDR1 is SEHNR and CDR2 is FQNEAQ (reference sequence). After removal of 3 bases from V and 8 bases from J, the junction contained 5 bases not matched to a gene. The CDR3 loop spans 13 amino acids. CDR3 loop: CASSFDRGEEAFF. CDR3 nucleotide sequence: TGTGCCAGCAGCTTTGACAGGGGCGAGGAAGCTTTCTTT.

V usage is TRBV6-1 and J usage is TRBJ2-3; D is perhaps TRBD1 or TRBD2 (5 bases each). The CDR3 spans 18 residues. Trimming pared 2 bases from V and 1 base from J, leaving 19 bases between. From germline, CDR1 is MNHNS and CDR2 SASEGT. Here the CDR3 DNA reads TGTGCCAGCAGTGAAAAGATACGGGACCAGCGGCGCACAGATACGCAGTATTTT. The encoded protein is CASSEKIRDQRRTDTQYF.

There are a few counts of this clonotype. The V call is TRBV7-9, the J call TRBJ2-2; D is possibly TRBD2 (5 bases). V was clipped by 5 bases and J by 1 base, with 14 bases between them. Germline V gene lookup returns CDR1 SEHNR and CDR2 FQNEAQ (reference sequence). The CDR3 runs to 16 residues. This chain's CDR3 is CASSGSKEGNTGELFF. As DNA, the CDR3 is TGTGCCAGCAGCGGGAGTAAAGAGGGGAACACCGGGGAGCTGTTTTTT.

This clonotype came up a few times. The chain is built from TRBV5-1 and TRBJ1-1, with D maybe TRBD1 (6 bases). The CDR3 is 14 residues long. With 4 bases removed from V and 6 bases from J, the gap between germline ends came to 16 bases. CDR1 and CDR2 from the germline V gene are SGHRS and YFSETQ. CDR3 sequence (DNA): TGCGCCAGCAGCCATACAGGGTTTGAATCTGAAGCTTTCTTT. It yields the protein CASSHTGFESEAFF.

For this clonotype: This may be a read error, as it is one base from a much larger clone. V and J are TRBV7-6 and TRBJ2-2; either TRBD1 or TRBD2 may supply D (5 bases each). Germline values: CDR1 SGHVS, CDR2 FNYEAQ. This CDR3 is 13 amino acids long. This chain's CDR3 is CTSSPKGTGDLFF. The CDR3 bases are TGTACCAGCAGCCCAAAAGGAACCGGGGACCTGTTTTTT. Full variable domain (remainder filled in from reference TRBV7-6 and TRBJ2-2): GAGVSQSPRYKVTKRGQDVALRCDPISGHVSLYWYRQALGQGPEFLTYFNYEAQQDKSGLPNDRFSAERPEGSISTLTIQRTEQRDSAMYRCTSSPKGTGDLFFGEGSRLTVL.

V and J are TRBV7-3 and TRBJ2-1; TRBD2 matches at 7 bases. The length of the CDR3 is 15 residues. Germline trimming cut 4 bases from V and 8 bases from J; bases unmatched to any gene: 11. Germline V gene data show CDR1 as SGHTA and CDR2 as FQGTGA. This CDR3 is CASSSGGSVRYEQFF. The CDR3 DNA is TGTGCCAGCAGCTCCGGGGGGTCTGTGCGCTATGAGCAGTTCTTC.

This clonotype has a count of ten or more. This chain joins TRBV6-2 or TRBV6-3 and TRBJ1-5; no clear D gene. Trimming cost V 2 bases and J 7 bases, with 9 bases left between them. The CDR3 loop spans 13 amino acids. CDR1 MNHEY and CDR2 SVGEGT come from the germline V gene. The CDR3 loop is CASSYGSRQPQHF. The CDR3, as DNA: TGTGCCAGCAGTTACGGTAGTCGGCAGCCCCAGCATTTT.

This clonotype was observed at least ten times. The genes are TRBV7-6 and TRBJ2-1; D uncertain. Germline V gene lookup returns CDR1 SGHVS and CDR2 FNYEAQ. V was trimmed by 3 bases and J by 5 bases, leaving 5 bases between them. CDR3 length: 12 residues. CDR3: CASSLKHNEQFF. As DNA, the CDR3 is TGTGCCAGCAGCTTGAAGCACAATGAGCAGTTCTTC.

In this sample, this clonotype turned up a few times. The chain combines TRBV13 with TRBJ2-7, with D perhaps assigned TRBD1 or TRBD2 (5 bases each). V lost 4 bases and J lost 7, with 17 bases in between. This CDR3 is built from 14 residues. Germline V gene lookup returns CDR1 PRHDT and CDR2 FYEKMQ (reference sequence). The DNA for the CDR3 is TGTGCCAGCAGCTCCCCACGTGGGGACGAGGAGCAGTACTTC. Its translation is CASSSPRGDEEQYF. Based on the CDR3 plus reference TRBV13 and TRBJ2-7, the full variable domain is AAGVIQSPRHLIKEKRETATLKCYPIPRHDTVYWYQQGPGQDPQFLISFYEKMQSDKGSIPDRFSAQQFSDYHSELNMSSLELGDSALYFCASSSPRGDEEQYFGPGTRLTVT.

This clonotype has only a few counts. The rearrangement links TRBV6-2 or TRBV6-3 to TRBJ2-5, with a weak D call TRBD2 (5 bases). V lost 7 bases and J 2 bases, leaving 14 bases between the germline ends. Germline V lookup: CDR1 MNHEY, CDR2 SVGEGT. The CDR3 covers 14 residues. CDR3 sequence: CASKAEGVQETQYF. The DNA for the CDR3 is TGTGCCAGCAAGGCAGAGGGCGTTCAAGAGACCCAGTACTTC.

The genes are TRBV9 and TRBJ2-1, with D perhaps TRBD1 (7 bases). CDR1 and CDR2 (germline): SGDLS, YYNGEE. Trimming stripped 3 bases from V and 7 bases from J, with 17 bases between. CDR3 length equals 15 residues. The CDR3 sequence: CASSGGTEPLNEQFF. The CDR3 DNA sequence: TGTGCCAGCAGCGGCGGGACAGAGCCGTTAAATGAGCAGTTCTTC.

Many counts were recorded for this clonotype. The V call is TRBV18, the J call TRBJ2-2, with 8 bases aligning to TRBD1. Germline V lookup: CDR1 KGHSH, CDR2 LQKENI. There are 17 residues in the CDR3. Germline trimming cut 3 bases from V and 4 bases from J; bases unmatched to any gene: 10. CDR3: CASSPGQGGTGTGELFF. CDR3 nucleotides: TGTGCCAGCTCACCCGGACAGGGAGGCACGGGCACCGGGGAGCTGTTTTTT.